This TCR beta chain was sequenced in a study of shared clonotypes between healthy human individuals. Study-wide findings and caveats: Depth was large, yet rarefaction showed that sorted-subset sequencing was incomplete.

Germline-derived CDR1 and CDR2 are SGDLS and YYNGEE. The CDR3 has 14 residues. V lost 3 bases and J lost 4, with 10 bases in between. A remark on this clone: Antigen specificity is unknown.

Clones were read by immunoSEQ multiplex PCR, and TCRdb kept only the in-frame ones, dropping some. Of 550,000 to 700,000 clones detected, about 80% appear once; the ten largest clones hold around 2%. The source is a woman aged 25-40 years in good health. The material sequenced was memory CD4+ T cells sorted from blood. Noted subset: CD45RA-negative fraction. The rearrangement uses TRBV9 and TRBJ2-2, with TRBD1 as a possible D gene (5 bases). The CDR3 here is CASSESGSTGELFF. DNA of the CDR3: TGTGCCAGCAGCGAGTCAGGGTCCACCGGGGAGCTGTTTTTT.